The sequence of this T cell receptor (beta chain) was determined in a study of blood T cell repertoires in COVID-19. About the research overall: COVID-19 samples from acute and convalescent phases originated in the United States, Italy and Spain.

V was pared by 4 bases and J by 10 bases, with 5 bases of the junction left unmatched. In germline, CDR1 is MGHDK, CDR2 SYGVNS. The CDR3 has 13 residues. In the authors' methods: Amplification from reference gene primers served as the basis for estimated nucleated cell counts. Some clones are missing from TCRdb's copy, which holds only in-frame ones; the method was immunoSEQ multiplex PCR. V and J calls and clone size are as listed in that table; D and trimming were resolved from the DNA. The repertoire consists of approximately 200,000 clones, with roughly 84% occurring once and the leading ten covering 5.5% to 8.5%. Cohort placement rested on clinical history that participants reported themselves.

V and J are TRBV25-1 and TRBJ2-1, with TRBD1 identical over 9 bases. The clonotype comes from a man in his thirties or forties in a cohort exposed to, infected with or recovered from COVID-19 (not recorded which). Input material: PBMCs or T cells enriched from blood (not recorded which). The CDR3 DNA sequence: TGTGCCAGCAGTGCCGGGACAGGGAACGAGCAGTTCTTC. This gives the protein CASSAGTGNEQFF.